These 20 T cell receptor beta chains share one sample of origin, sequenced in a study of cytomegalovirus exposure and HLA in healthy donors. Use of 60 Vbeta and 13 Jbeta primers characterized the PCR. The protocol was immunoSEQ multiplex PCR, while the TCRdb copy is restricted to in-frame clones and leaves out a portion. The sample holds approximately 99,000 clones, 70% to 75% seen once. Sequenced: PBMCs. All receptors derive from a man in his forties or fifties in good health and CMV-seronegative.

CDR3 sequence (DNA): TGCGCCAGCAGTGAGAATAGGACAGAAGAGACCCAGTACTTC. It codes for CASSENRTEETQYF. The chain recombines TRBV10-1 with TRBJ2-5, with TRBD1 as a possible D gene (6 bases). Between the trimmed V and J ends, which lost 2 bases and 3 bases, there was a span of 10 bases. CDR1 and CDR2 (germline): WNHNN, SYGVQD (reference sequence). The CDR3 is 14 amino acids.

The chain uses TRBV6-1 and TRBJ2-7; no clear D gene. The V end lost 4 bases, the J end lost 5 bases, and 9 bases lay between the germline ends. The germline V gene encodes CDR1 MNHNS and CDR2 SASEGT. The CDR3 contains 12 residues. The CDR3 DNA sequence: TGTGCCAGCAGTGGGCTTCGCCACGAGCAGTACTTC. Protein product: CASSGLRHEQYF.

V and J are TRBV2 and TRBJ1-2; TRBD1 is a possible D gene (6 bases). Germline assignment: CDR1 SNHLY and CDR2 FYNNEI. Trimming removed 4 bases at V and 7 bases at J, with 13 bases between. The CDR3 is 13 amino acids. Here the CDR3 DNA reads TGTGCCAGCAGTGCGACAGGCCATTCTGGCTACACCTTC. Translating gives CASSATGHSGYTF.

This sequence joins TRBV5-1 and TRBJ1-1, with TRBD1 matching 7 bases. V trimming: 4 bases; J trimming: 0 bases; junction bases outside the gene matches: 12. The CDR3 is 17 residues long. Germline V gene lookup returns CDR1 SGHRS and CDR2 YFSETQ. CDR3 amino acids: CASSRQGRRSMNTEAFF. In nucleotides, the CDR3 is TGCGCCAGCAGCCGACAGGGCCGACGATCCATGAACACTGAAGCTTTCTTT.

The rearrangement uses TRBV10-3 and TRBJ1-4; D gene ambiguous. CDR3 length: 16 residues. Germline lookup yields CDR1 ENHRY and CDR2 SYGVKD. Trimming cost V 1 base and J 4 bases, with 13 bases left between them. The CDR3 sequence is CAISEWRYEINEKLFF. DNA of the CDR3: TGTGCCATCAGTGAGTGGCGGTACGAAATTAATGAAAAACTGTTTTTT.

The genes are TRBV2 and TRBJ2-7, with a tentative D call TRBD2 (5 bases). V gave up 11 bases and J gave up 0 bases, with 8 bases separating them. The CDR3 covers 11 residues. Germline CDR1 reads SNHLY; CDR2 reads FYNNEI. The CDR3 loop is CALGGSYEQYF. The CDR3 DNA follows: TGTGCCCTTGGAGGCTCCTACGAGCAGTACTTC. Using reference TRBV2 and TRBJ2-7 for the parts outside the CDR3, the full variable domain is EPEVTQTPSHQVTQMGQEVILRCVPISNHLYFYWYRQILGQKVEFLVSFYNNEISEKSEIFDDQFSVERPDGSNFTLKIRSTKLEDSAMYFCALGGSYEQYFGPGTRLTVT.

J is TRBJ2-5 and V is TRBV10-3; D is possibly TRBD1 (5 bases). The CDR3 contains 14 residues. The V end lost 2 bases, the J end lost 5 bases, and 12 bases lay between the germline ends. Germline-derived CDR1 and CDR2 are ENHRY and SYGVKD. The CDR3 spells CAISEPGHVETQYF. CDR3 sequence (DNA): TGTGCCATCAGTGAGCCAGGGCATGTGGAGACCCAGTACTTC.

Notes on this clone: The CDR3 ends on some other residue instead of the conserved phenylalanine or tryptophan, so this is likely a read error. The chain employs TRBV27 and TRBJ1-5; D might be TRBD1 (6 bases). Trimming pared 5 bases from V and 7 bases from J, leaving 15 bases between. CDR3 length: 14 residues. Germline CDR1 reads MNHEY; CDR2 reads SMNVEV (reference sequence). The chain's CDR3 is CASSLIQGWQPQHV. CDR3 in DNA: TGTGCCAGCAGTCTCATCCAGGGGTGGCAGCCCCAGCATGTT.

The rearrangement uses TRBV29-1 and TRBJ2-7; D is possibly TRBD2 (7 bases). V lost 4 bases and J lost 9, with 16 bases in between. This CDR3 contains 12 residues. Germline V gene sequence: CDR1 SQVTM, CDR2 ANQGSEA. For the CDR3, the DNA is TGCAGCGTTGCCCCTTCGGGGGGCGTGCAGTACTTC. As protein: CSVAPSGGVQYF.

This chain uses TRBV7-9 with TRBJ2-2, with D tentatively TRBD1 (6 bases). Trimming stripped 0 bases from V and 6 bases from J, with 8 bases between. The V gene's germline CDR1 is SEHNR and CDR2 FQNEAQ (reference sequence). This CDR3 is built from 14 residues. CDR3 in DNA: TGTGCCAGCAGCTTAGCGGGGGCGGCCGGGGAGCTGTTTTTT. Protein product: CASSLAGAAGELFF.

The V and J genes are TRBV19 and TRBJ2-1, with TRBD2 as a possible D gene (5 bases). Trimming took 4 bases from V and 3 from J, leaving 13 bases between them. In germline, CDR1 is LNHDA, CDR2 SQIVND (reference sequence). This CDR3 comprises 15 residues. The CDR3 DNA is TGTGCCAGTAGTAGAGGGCCGGGCGGCTACAATGAGCAGTTCTTC. This sequence encodes CASSRGPGGYNEQFF.

CDR3: CASSQDHGSPNEKLFF. As DNA, the CDR3 is TGCGCCAGCAGCCAAGATCACGGGTCACCTAATGAAAAACTGTTTTTT. The rearrangement links TRBV4-1 to TRBJ1-4; the D is unclear. The CDR3 totals 16 residues. CDR1 is MGHRA, CDR2 YSYEKL, per germline. Trimming stripped 0 bases from V and 3 bases from J, with 11 bases between.

V and J are TRBV6-1 and TRBJ2-3; tentative D call: TRBD2 (5 bases). CDR3 length equals 17 residues. The germline V gene has CDR1 MNHNS and CDR2 SASEGT. The V and J ends lost 2 bases and 3 bases respectively, with 18 bases between them. The CDR3 coding sequence is TGTGCCAGCAGTGAACTAACTAGAGCGGAGGAGACAGATACGCAGTATTTT. It is translated as CASSELTRAEETDTQYF.

This chain uses TRBV2 with TRBJ2-3, with D tentatively TRBD2 (7 bases). Trimming cost V 4 bases and J 6 bases, with 17 bases left between them. Per the germline V gene, CDR1 is SNHLY and CDR2 is FYNNEI. The CDR3 extends over 15 amino acids. The CDR3: CASSGGGALADTQYF. CDR3 bases: TGTGCCAGCAGTGGAGGGGGGGCGCTAGCGGATACGCAGTATTTT.

The chain uses TRBV19 and TRBJ2-2; 10 bases match TRBD1. This CDR3 is built from 17 residues. Germline V gene data show CDR1 as LNHDA and CDR2 as SQIVND (reference sequence). Unmatched junction bases numbered 9, after V lost 0 bases and J lost 8 bases. CDR3 amino acids: CASSIDLETGGMGELFF. In DNA form, the CDR3 reads TGTGCCAGTAGTATAGATCTGGAGACAGGGGGCATGGGGGAGCTGTTTTTT.

V gene TRBV19 combines with J gene TRBJ1-1; 10 positions agree with TRBD1. The CDR3 sequence is 15 residues long. Germline V gene lookup returns CDR1 LNHDA and CDR2 SQIVND (reference sequence). J was trimmed by 5 bases and V by 4 bases; bases with no gene match: 7. The CDR3 loop is CASSRSDRGLTEAFF. The CDR3, as DNA: TGTGCCAGTAGTAGGTCGGACAGGGGGTTGACTGAAGCTTTCTTT.

The gene calls are TRBV7-2 and TRBJ1-4; no clear D gene. CDR3 length: 12 amino acids. The V and J ends lost 3 bases and 13 bases respectively, with 12 bases between them. The germline CDR1 and CDR2 sequences are SGHTA and FQGNSA. CDR3 in DNA: TGTGCCAGCAGCTTGCCCGACTGGAGACTGTTTTTT. Translation gives CASSLPDWRLFF.

The chain recombines TRBV5-5 with TRBJ2-7; 8 nucleotides line up with TRBD1. The CDR3 covers 14 residues. The junction had 6 bases not matched to a gene; V was cut back by 0 bases and J by 7 bases. The V gene's germline CDR1 is SGHKS and CDR2 YYEKEE (reference sequence). The CDR3 sequence is CASSLGDRLQEQYF. The CDR3 DNA sequence: TGTGCCAGCAGCTTGGGGGACAGGCTCCAAGAGCAGTACTTC.

This clone was counted between two and nine times. The chain has TRBV2 and TRBJ2-1; maybe TRBD2 (6 bases). CDR3 size: 15 residues. V was pared by 1 base and J by 9 bases, with 16 bases between. Per germline, CDR1 SNHLY and CDR2 FYNNEI. Here the CDR3 reads CASSEDAGLGGEQFF. The CDR3 coding sequence is TGTGCCAGCAGTGAAGATGCGGGGCTGGGTGGTGAGCAGTTCTTC.

The chain couples TRBV10-2 to TRBJ2-7; tentatively, D is TRBD2 (6 bases). CDR3 length: 14 residues. V was shortened by 4 bases and J by 2 bases, with 12 bases between the two germline ends. Germline CDR1 is WSHSY and CDR2 is SAAADI. The CDR3 nucleotides are TGCGCCAGCAGTGGGCCGGGACTTCCCTACGAGCAGTACTTC. This sequence encodes CASSGPGLPYEQYF.